This paragraph covers one TCR beta chain sequence. In the source study's methods: Cell counts per sample came from amplifying reference gene primers. Clones were sequenced by immunoSEQ multiplex PCR, and TCRdb holds only the in-frame ones, with some missing. V and J calls plus clone size are reproduced from that table; the DNA served to infer D and trimming. Of about 300,000 clones in the sample, about 91% were seen once. The data were taken from a study of blood T cell repertoires in COVID-19. Study-level background: Specimens from acute and convalescent COVID-19 originated in the United States, Italy and Spain. T cells, B-cell-depleted T cells, or PBMCs supplied cDNA or gDNA.

Trimming removed 0 bases at V and 1 base at J, with 10 bases between. This CDR3 contains 15 residues. Germline CDR1 reads LGHDT; CDR2 reads YNNKEL (reference sequence). This chain joins TRBV3-1 (or the pseudogene TRBV3-2) and TRBJ2-7; weak D call: TRBD2 (5 bases). The sample was peripheral blood. This TCR derives from a woman in her 30s who had recovered from COVID-19. In DNA form, the CDR3 reads TGTGCCAGCAGCCAAGATCTTCCGGGATCCTACGAGCAGTACTTC. Protein sequence: CASSQDLPGSYEQYF.